The 32 T cell receptor beta chains below come from one sample, sequenced in a study of blood T cell repertoires in COVID-19. The repertoire was sequenced with immunoSEQ multiplex PCR; TCRdb's copy has only in-frame clones and lacks some. The sample contains 310,000 or so clones, approximately 89% of which appear only once. Material for sequencing was PBMCs or T cells enriched from blood (not recorded which). All receptors come from a woman between 40 and 50 years old who had recovered from COVID-19.

The chain joins TRBV18 to TRBJ1-1, with 11 bases aligning to TRBD1. V shed 4 bases and J 3 bases; nucleotides not matched to a gene: 10. CDR1 is KGHSH, CDR2 LQKENI, per germline. This CDR3 contains 17 residues. CDR3 residues: CASSQRTGGESDTEAFF. The DNA of the CDR3 is TGTGCCAGCTCACAACGGACAGGGGGCGAGAGCGACACTGAAGCTTTCTTT.

This clone has just one count. The rearrangement links TRBV10-3 to TRBJ1-3, with D possibly TRBD1 on 6 matching bases. The V end was cut by 0 bases, the J end by 7 bases, with 16 bases between. There are 16 residues in the CDR3. From germline, CDR1 is ENHRY and CDR2 SYGVKD. CDR3 residues: CAISESDHRVSNTIYF. In nucleotides, the CDR3 is TGTGCCATCAGTGAGTCGGATCACAGGGTATCGAACACCATATATTTT.

The chain is built from TRBV7-2 and TRBJ2-7; TRBD1 is a possible D gene (5 bases). The V and J ends lost 5 bases and 0 bases respectively, with 14 bases between them. This CDR3 is built from 15 residues. Germline values: CDR1 SGHTA, CDR2 FQGNSA. In DNA form, the CDR3 reads TGTGCCAGCAGCCCAGGGTGGGCCAACTCCTACGAGCAGTACTTC. Translated: CASSPGWANSYEQYF.

The chain joins TRBV11-1 to TRBJ2-2; D call uncertain. Germline V gives CDR1 SGHAT, CDR2 FQDESV (reference sequence). The CDR3 consists of 14 residues. V lost 5 bases, J lost 1 base, and 8 bases lay in between. The CDR3 region has the DNA TGTGCCAGCAGCAAGCTGCAGAACACCGGGGAGCTGTTTTTT. It is translated as CASSKLQNTGELFF.

This clone was recorded a few times. The rearrangement uses TRBV7-2 and TRBJ2-2, with 8 nucleotides matching TRBD2. This CDR3 is 18 amino acids long. From germline, CDR1 is SGHTA and CDR2 FQGNSA. Germline trimming cut 5 bases from V and 1 base from J; bases unmatched to any gene: 12. In DNA form, the CDR3 reads TGTGCCAGCAGCCCCAGAAAAGGCGGGGGGCTGAACACCGGGGAGCTGTTTTTT. Amino acid sequence: CASSPRKGGGLNTGELFF.

The chain has TRBV6-2 or TRBV6-3 and TRBJ1-1; possible D gene TRBD1, 5 bases. V was pared by 4 bases and J by 5 bases, with 5 bases between. Germline V gene lookup returns CDR1 MNHEY and CDR2 SVGEGT. CDR3 size: 11 residues. The CDR3 reads CASSWTTEAFF. The CDR3 coding sequence is TGTGCCAGCAGTTGGACAACTGAAGCTTTCTTT.

The chain carries TRBV4-3 and TRBJ1-6; D is uncertain. The germline gives CDR1 LGHNA, CDR2 YSLEER. The CDR3 length is 14 residues. V lost 3 bases and J lost 7, with 10 bases in between. The CDR3 region has the DNA TGCGCCAGCAGCCACCTTCACGGGAATTCACCCCTCCACTTT. This codes for CASSHLHGNSPLHF.

V gene TRBV15 combines with J gene TRBJ1-5; D ambiguous. CDR1 is LNHNV and CDR2 is YYDKDF in the germline V gene (reference sequence). The germline V and J ends were trimmed by 0 bases and 2 bases, with 11 bases remaining between them. The CDR3 sequence is 16 residues long. Here the CDR3 reads CATSRDGIGGNQPQHF. The CDR3 DNA sequence: TGTGCCACCAGCAGAGACGGGATCGGGGGCAATCAGCCCCAGCATTTT.

This chain links TRBV3-1 (or the pseudogene TRBV3-2) with TRBJ2-5, with a tentative D call TRBD1 (6 bases). Trimming shortened V by 2 bases and J by 2 bases, and 9 bases separated the two germline ends. CDR1 and CDR2 from the germline V gene are LGHDT and YNNKEL (reference sequence). This CDR3 is built from 14 residues. DNA for the CDR3: TGTGCCAGCAGCCAATGGGGGCCTCAAGAGACCCAGTACTTC. Translation gives CASSQWGPQETQYF.

V is TRBV10-3 and J is TRBJ2-1; perhaps TRBD2 as D (5 bases). V lost 2 bases and J 7 bases, leaving 9 bases between the germline ends. Per germline, CDR1 ENHRY and CDR2 SYGVKD. The CDR3 has 13 residues. CDR3 sequence reads: CAISEEGKNEQFF. CDR3 in DNA: TGTGCCATCAGTGAGGAGGGTAAGAATGAGCAGTTCTTC.

This rearrangement joins TRBV7-9 to TRBJ2-1; 10 nucleotides line up with TRBD1. CDR3 length: 14 amino acids. J lost 9 bases, V lost 7 bases, and 9 bases had no gene match. Germline loops: CDR1 SEHNR, CDR2 FQNEAQ (reference sequence). The CDR3 is CASKPDRGLLEQFF. CDR3 coding DNA: TGTGCCAGCAAACCCGACAGGGGGCTTCTTGAGCAGTTCTTC.

This clone has just a few counts. This sequence joins TRBV2 and TRBJ2-3; 7 bases fit TRBD2. The ends lost 7 bases at V and 1 base at J; junction bases unmatched: 5. The CDR3 loop spans 14 amino acids. In germline, CDR1 is SNHLY, CDR2 FYNNEI. This chain's CDR3 is CASMTLAGTDTQYF. In DNA, the CDR3 is TGTGCCAGCATGACGCTAGCGGGCACAGATACGCAGTATTTT.

The chain couples TRBV7-8 to TRBJ1-2; TRBD1 might be the D (5 bases). CDR1 is SGHVS, CDR2 FQNEAQ, per germline. The ends were cut back, 5 bases at V and 5 bases at J, with 15 bases in the middle. This CDR3 region has 14 residues. CDR3 region: CASSPDGGRYGYTF. The DNA of the CDR3 is TGTGCCAGCAGCCCGGACGGGGGGAGGTATGGCTACACCTTC.

This chain connects TRBV9 to TRBJ2-2, with TRBD1 identical over 11 bases. CDR3 length: 16 residues. The germline gives CDR1 SGDLS, CDR2 YYNGEE. V lost 2 bases, J lost 4 bases, and 4 bases stayed unmatched. CDR3 DNA: TGTGCCAGCAGCGTGAGGGGACAGGGGGGCACCGGGGAGCTGTTTTTT. This translates into CASSVRGQGGTGELFF.

The rearrangement joins TRBV28 to TRBJ2-1; 10 nucleotides match TRBD2. This CDR3 has 15 residues. With 5 bases clipped from V and 2 bases from J, the junction kept 3 bases outside the gene matches. Germline loops: CDR1 MDHEN, CDR2 SYDVKM. CDR3 coding DNA: TGTGCCAGCAGTCCAGCGGGGGGGCCCTACAATGAGCAGTTCTTC. Residues: CASSPAGGPYNEQFF.

In its sample, this clone was seen a few times. The chain joins TRBV2 to TRBJ1-2; possible D gene TRBD1, 5 bases. CDR1 is SNHLY, CDR2 FYNNEI, per germline. This CDR3 is built from 15 residues. V lost 4 bases, J lost 7 bases, and 19 bases lay in between. The CDR3 nucleotides read TGTGCCAGCAGTGTCTTGGGCAGGGAGGTCTCTGGCTACACCTTC. Translation gives CASSVLGREVSGYTF.

The gene calls are TRBV9 and TRBJ1-2; D not resolved. The CDR3 contains 12 residues. Trimming took off 3 bases at V and 8 bases at J, with 11 bases between the two ends. Germline V CDR1 and CDR2: SGDLS, YYNGEE. The CDR3 DNA reads as TGTGCCAGCAGCGCCACGGCGGGGGGCTACACCTTC. Protein sequence: CASSATAGGYTF.

The V call is TRBV6-5, the J call TRBJ2-7; 8 nucleotides match TRBD1. This CDR3 region has 14 residues. Germline lookup yields CDR1 MNHEY and CDR2 SVGAGI. V lost 5 bases, J lost 10 bases, and 13 bases stayed unmatched. CDR3 sequence reads: CASSQKGRGRTQYF. CDR3 DNA sequence: TGTGCCAGCAGTCAGAAAGGCAGGGGGCGAACTCAGTACTTC.

This clone was detected only once. The rearrangement joins TRBV7-3 to TRBJ2-1; 8 bases agree with TRBD2. V lost 5 bases, J lost 7 bases, and 10 bases stayed unmatched. The length of the CDR3 is 15 residues. Germline V gene lookup returns CDR1 SGHTA and CDR2 FQGTGA. CDR3 DNA sequence: TGTGCCAGCAGCCCCCGACTAGCGCTGAATAATGAGCAGTTCTTC. It yields the protein CASSPRLALNNEQFF.

V is TRBV28 and J is TRBJ1-2; 8 bases are a match to TRBD1. Unmatched junction bases numbered 10, after V lost 5 bases and J lost 5 bases. Germline-derived CDR1 and CDR2 are MDHEN and SYDVKM. The CDR3 is 15 residues long. CDR3 sequence: CASSPGQGRQYGYTF. Written as DNA, the CDR3 is TGTGCCAGCAGTCCTGGACAGGGTCGGCAATATGGCTACACCTTC.

This chain joins TRBV4-3 and TRBJ2-1, with D possibly being TRBD2 (5 bases). V lost 2 bases to trimming and J lost 0 bases, with 11 bases between them. This CDR3 has 16 residues. Germline V CDR1 and CDR2: LGHNA, YSLEER. Written as DNA, the CDR3 is TGCGCCAGCAGCCAACTCCGGGAATTCTCCTACAATGAGCAGTTCTTC. Its translation: CASSQLREFSYNEQFF.

This clone has just one count. As DNA, the CDR3 is TGCGCCAGCAGCTTGGACAGAATCTCCTACGAGCAGTACTTC. It translates to CASSLDRISYEQYF. The V and J genes are TRBV5-1 and TRBJ2-7; D gene unclear. The CDR3 totals 14 residues. CDR1 and CDR2 from the germline V gene are SGHRS and YFSETQ. The germline V and J ends were trimmed by 0 bases and 0 bases, with 7 bases remaining between them. The full variable domain, in which reference TRBV5-1 and TRBJ2-7 provide the parts outside the CDR3, is KAGVTQTPRYLIKTRGQQVTLSCSPISGHRSVSWYQQTPGQGLQFLFEYFSETQRNKGNFPGRFSGRQFSNSRSEMNVSTLELGDSALYLCASSLDRISYEQYFGPGTRLTVT.

This chain links TRBV30 with TRBJ2-7, with a tentative D call TRBD2 (5 bases). Germline values: CDR1 GTSNPN, CDR2 SVGIG (reference sequence). There are 12 residues in the CDR3. V was clipped by 1 base and J by 5 bases, with 9 bases between them. CDR3 residues: CAWSAGGNEQYF. CDR3 in DNA: TGTGCCTGGAGTGCTGGAGGCAACGAGCAGTACTTC.

The count of this clone is one. The rearrangement links TRBV28 to TRBJ1-4, with D possibly matching TRBD1 (6 bases). Trimming took 3 bases from V and 0 from J, leaving 8 bases between them. The CDR3 covers 15 residues. Germline values: CDR1 MDHEN, CDR2 SYDVKM. The chain's CDR3 is CASSLGAATNEKLFF. The CDR3 nucleotides read TGTGCCAGCAGTTTGGGGGCGGCAACTAATGAAAAACTGTTTTTT.

The chain has TRBV19 and TRBJ2-1; 13 nucleotides align to TRBD2. CDR1 is LNHDA and CDR2 is SQIVND in the germline V gene (reference sequence). The CDR3 contains 18 residues. V trimming: 2 bases; J trimming: 7 bases; junction bases outside the gene matches: 11. CDR3 DNA sequence: TGTGCCAGTAGTATACCTGGGACTAGCGGGGTTCAGAGAAATGAGCAGTTCTTC. It specifies CASSIPGTSGVQRNEQFF.

The chain couples TRBV5-1 to TRBJ2-7; 8 bases agree with TRBD1. Germline CDR1 and CDR2: SGHRS and YFSETQ. V lost 1 base and J lost 4; bases outside the gene matches: 4. CDR3 length: 14 residues. CDR3 region: CASSLQGAPYEQYF. For the CDR3, the DNA is TGCGCCAGCAGCTTGCAGGGGGCGCCGTACGAGCAGTACTTC.

This chain joins TRBV2 and TRBJ2-1, with TRBD2 matching over 7 bases. This CDR3 spans 11 amino acids. V lost 5 bases to trimming and J lost 9 bases; unmatched junction nucleotides: 1. Germline CDR1 reads SNHLY; CDR2 reads FYNNEI. CDR3 sequence reads: CASSSGVEQFF. The CDR3 DNA follows: TGTGCCAGCAGTAGCGGGGTTGAGCAGTTCTTC.

The chain carries TRBV18 and TRBJ2-1, with 9 bases identical to TRBD2. This CDR3 is built from 16 residues. Looked up from germline, CDR1 is KGHSH and CDR2 is LQKENI. The V segment lost 0 bases and the J segment 7 bases; nucleotides outside the gene matches: 7. CDR3 in amino acids: CASSPPGREGRNEQFF. In DNA, the CDR3 is TGTGCCAGCTCACCACCGGGGCGGGAGGGCCGAAATGAGCAGTTCTTC.

The DNA of the CDR3 is TGTGCCAGCAGCTTAGTTTCAGGGTCCTATGGCTACACCTTC. This encodes CASSLVSGSYGYTF. The chain couples TRBV13 to TRBJ1-2, with D possibly matching TRBD1 (5 bases). V shed 1 base and J shed 4 bases, with 10 bases lying between them. The germline CDR1 and CDR2 sequences are PRHDT and FYEKMQ (reference sequence). CDR3 length equals 14 residues. The complete variable domain, with remaining parts taken from reference TRBV13 and TRBJ1-2, reads AAGVIQSPRHLIKEKRETATLKCYPIPRHDTVYWYQQGPGQDPQFLISFYEKMQSDKGSIPDRFSAQQFSDYHSELNMSSLELGDSALYFCASSLVSGSYGYTFGSGTRLTVV.

The chain is built from TRBV7-2 and TRBJ2-1; 8 positions agree with TRBD2. V was pared by 5 bases and J by 1 base, with 4 bases of the junction left unmatched. The CDR3 consists of 15 residues. From germline, CDR1 is SGHTA and CDR2 FQGNSA. CDR3 nucleotide sequence: TGTGCCAGCAGCCGCAGCGGGAGTTCCTACAATGAGCAGTTCTTC. This codes for CASSRSGSSYNEQFF.

The chain is built from TRBV14 and TRBJ2-7; D is perhaps TRBD1 (6 bases). Germline V gene data show CDR1 as SGHDN and CDR2 as FVKESK. The CDR3 is 13 residues long. V was clipped by 3 bases and J by 7 bases, with 13 bases between them. This CDR3 is CASSQNRVGEQYF. The CDR3 DNA sequence: TGTGCCAGCAGCCAGAACAGGGTAGGGGAGCAGTACTTC.

The chain carries TRBV5-1 and TRBJ2-5; 7 bases are shared with TRBD2. Germline CDR1 is SGHRS and CDR2 is YFSETQ. Trimming at V came to 4 bases and at J to 4 bases, leaving 4 bases not matched to a gene. This CDR3 contains 13 residues. The CDR3 DNA follows: TGCGCCAGCAGCCCAGGACTAGTAGAGACCCAGTACTTC. It translates to CASSPGLVETQYF.